This is a list of T cell receptor beta chains from one sample in a study of CD8 T cells in ankylosing spondylitis. Each CDR3 protein gets one entry after TCRdb re-called the 5' RACE reads with MiXCR. The data show some 85,000 distinct CDR3 sequences, roughly 9% seen once. The sample comprised blood, either unsorted or a sorted T cell fraction (not recorded which). These receptors all come from a male donor with ankylosing spondylitis. Both conserved end residues are part of each CDR3. D genes are given only for firm matches. Clone size, where shown, is once, few, many, or a class for clones that have expanded.

D gene: NA; J gene: TRBJ1-5; V gene: TRBV12-3/TRBV12-4; clone size: many; CDR3 protein: CASSFGPGESQPQHF; CDR3 DNA: TGTGCCAGCAGTTTTGGTCCAGGGGAGAGTCAGCCCCAGCATTTT
D gene: TRBD2; J gene: TRBJ2-3; V gene: TRBV4-1; clone size: NA; CDR3 protein: CASSQAGTSGITDTQYF; CDR3 DNA: TGCGCCAGCAGCCAAGCCGGGACTAGCGGGATCACAGATACGCAGTATTTT
D gene: NA; J gene: TRBJ1-5; V gene: TRBV27; clone size: few; CDR3 protein: CASRGSSNQPQHF; CDR3 DNA: TGTGCCAGCAGAGGATCTAGCAATCAGCCCCAGCATTTT
D gene: NA; J gene: TRBJ1-3; V gene: TRBV27; clone size: few; CDR3 protein: CASSFIGSPGNTIYF; CDR3 DNA: TGTGCCAGCAGTTTTATAGGGAGCCCTGGAAACACCATATATTTT
D gene: NA; J gene: TRBJ1-2; V gene: TRBV29-1; clone size: few; CDR3 protein: CSVAGTEEGYTF; CDR3 DNA: TGCAGCGTTGCCGGGACGGAGGAAGGCTACACCTTC
D gene: TRBD1; J gene: TRBJ1-1; V gene: TRBV15; clone size: NA; CDR3 protein: CATSRDFGTDGSLTEAFF; CDR3 DNA: TGTGCCACCAGCAGAGATTTTGGGACAGACGGTTCGTTGACTGAAGCTTTCTTT
D gene: TRBD2; J gene: TRBJ2-3; V gene: TRBV20-1; clone size: NA; CDR3 protein: CSAPGLAGGTDTQYF; CDR3 DNA: TGCAGTGCTCCGGGACTAGCGGGAGGAACAGATACGCAGTATTTT
D gene: TRBD2; J gene: TRBJ2-5; V gene: TRBV5-1; clone size: NA; CDR3 protein: CASSLESASGQETQYF; CDR3 DNA: TGCGCCAGCAGCTTGGAATCGGCTAGCGGCCAAGAGACCCAGTACTTC
D gene: NA; J gene: TRBJ2-1; V gene: TRBV6-1; clone size: few; CDR3 protein: CASSEGPVVVEQFF; CDR3 DNA: TGTGCCAGCAGTGAAGGCCCTGTAGTCGTAGAGCAGTTCTTC
D gene: TRBD1; J gene: TRBJ2-5; V gene: TRBV13; clone size: NA; CDR3 protein: CASRVGGEAQYF; CDR3 DNA: TGTGCCAGCAGGGTAGGGGGCGAGGCCCAGTACTTC
D gene: NA; J gene: TRBJ2-1; V gene: TRBV27; clone size: NA; CDR3 protein: CASSSNPWEFEYNEQFF; CDR3 DNA: TGTGCCAGCAGTTCTAATCCCTGGGAGTTCGAGTACAATGAGCAGTTCTTC
D gene: NA; J gene: TRBJ1-2; V gene: TRBV5-6; clone size: few; CDR3 protein: CASSLWANYGYTF; CDR3 DNA: TGTGCCAGCAGCTTGTGGGCTAACTATGGCTACACCTTC
D gene: NA; J gene: TRBJ2-1; V gene: TRBV27; clone size: NA; CDR3 protein: CASSLWAAPSYNEQFF; CDR3 DNA: TGTGCCAGCAGTTTATGGGCGGCTCCCTCCTACAATGAGCAGTTCTTC
D gene: NA; J gene: TRBJ2-7; V gene: TRBV27; clone size: many; CDR3 protein: CASTSASYEQYF; CDR3 DNA: TGTGCCAGCACTTCTGCCTCCTACGAGCAGTACTTC
D gene: NA; J gene: TRBJ2-2; V gene: TRBV11-2; clone size: NA; CDR3 protein: CASSLAGGMGELFF; CDR3 DNA: TGTGCCAGCAGCTTAGCCGGGGGAATGGGGGAGCTGTTTTTT
D gene: NA; J gene: TRBJ1-1; V gene: TRBV4-1; clone size: NA; CDR3 protein: CASSQGGSMNTEAFF; CDR3 DNA: TGCGCCAGCAGCCAAGGGGGATCAATGAACACTGAAGCTTTCTTT
D gene: NA; J gene: TRBJ1-6; V gene: TRBV20-1; clone size: many; CDR3 protein: CSAGSYNSPLHF; CDR3 DNA: TGCAGTGCAGGATCCTATAATTCACCCCTCCACTTT
D gene: NA; J gene: TRBJ1-5; V gene: TRBV11-1; clone size: few; CDR3 protein: CASSLSSRSNQPQHF; CDR3 DNA: TGTGCCAGCAGCTTAAGTAGTCGCAGCAATCAGCCCCAGCATTTT
D gene: TRBD2; J gene: TRBJ2-3; V gene: TRBV7-8; clone size: many; CDR3 protein: CASSLLAVSTDTQYF; CDR3 DNA: TGTGCCAGCAGCCTACTAGCGGTTAGCACAGATACGCAGTATTTT
D gene: NA; J gene: TRBJ1-1; V gene: TRBV27; clone size: many; CDR3 protein: CASSFGGLHTEAFF; CDR3 DNA: TGTGCCAGCAGTTTTGGGGGGTTGCACACTGAAGCTTTCTTT
D gene: NA; J gene: TRBJ2-1; V gene: TRBV5-1; clone size: many; CDR3 protein: CASSFVNEQFF; CDR3 DNA: TGCGCCAGCAGCTTTGTGAATGAGCAGTTCTTC
D gene: NA; J gene: TRBJ2-7; V gene: TRBV30; clone size: many; CDR3 protein: CAWSVTRREQYF; CDR3 DNA: TGTGCCTGGAGTGTAACTAGGCGGGAGCAGTACTTC
D gene: NA; J gene: TRBJ1-1; V gene: TRBV16; clone size: many; CDR3 protein: CASKMAGVEAFF; CDR3 DNA: TGTGCCAGCAAGATGGCGGGGGTTGAAGCTTTCTTT
D gene: TRBD2; J gene: TRBJ2-1; V gene: TRBV30; clone size: many; CDR3 protein: CAWEASGGGMQFF; CDR3 DNA: TGTGCCTGGGAGGCTAGCGGGGGCGGGATGCAGTTCTTC
D gene: NA; J gene: TRBJ2-7; V gene: TRBV5-5; clone size: NA; CDR3 protein: CASSLGLGYEQYF; CDR3 DNA: TGTGCCAGCAGCTTGGGCCTCGGCTACGAGCAGTACTTC
D gene: TRBD1; J gene: TRBJ1-2; V gene: TRBV10-3; clone size: few; CDR3 protein: CAISETQGDYGYTF; CDR3 DNA: TGTGCCATCAGTGAGACACAGGGGGACTATGGCTACACCTTC
D gene: TRBD2; J gene: TRBJ2-1; V gene: TRBV5-6; clone size: NA; CDR3 protein: CVSSLVPSGANEQFF; CDR3 DNA: TGTGTCAGCAGCTTGGTCCCTAGCGGGGCCAATGAGCAGTTCTTC
D gene: NA; J gene: TRBJ2-7; V gene: TRBV11-2; clone size: NA; CDR3 protein: CASTSFSVSYEQYF; CDR3 DNA: TGTGCCAGCACCTCCTTTTCAGTCTCCTACGAGCAGTACTTC
D gene: TRBD2; J gene: TRBJ2-1; V gene: TRBV11-1; clone size: NA; CDR3 protein: CASSLRLAGGQGPHNEQFF; CDR3 DNA: TGTGCCAGCAGCTTACGACTAGCGGGAGGCCAGGGGCCACACAATGAGCAGTTCTTC
D gene: NA; J gene: TRBJ2-2; V gene: TRBV6-6; clone size: few; CDR3 protein: CATQLLTGELFF; CDR3 DNA: TGTGCCACCCAACTCCTCACCGGGGAGCTGTTTTTT
D gene: TRBD2; J gene: TRBJ2-1; V gene: TRBV27; clone size: few; CDR3 protein: CASRASGATYNEQFF; CDR3 DNA: TGTGCCAGCAGGGCTAGCGGAGCCACCTACAATGAGCAGTTCTTC
D gene: NA; J gene: TRBJ2-4; V gene: TRBV14; clone size: NA; CDR3 protein: CASSQDSLTEYIQYF; CDR3 DNA: TGTGCCAGCAGCCAAGACAGCTTAACCGAATACATTCAGTACTTC
D gene: TRBD2; J gene: TRBJ2-7; V gene: TRBV15; clone size: NA; CDR3 protein: CATRGGAYEQYF; CDR3 DNA: TGTGCCACCCGCGGGGGGGCCTACGAGCAGTACTTC
D gene: NA; J gene: TRBJ2-3; V gene: TRBV11-2; clone size: NA; CDR3 protein: CASSWGPESTDTQYF; CDR3 DNA: TGTGCCAGCAGCTGGGGACCGGAGTCCACAGATACGCAGTATTTT
D gene: NA; J gene: TRBJ2-5; V gene: TRBV12-3/TRBV12-4; clone size: many; CDR3 protein: CASSRRGAPGGETQYF; CDR3 DNA: TGTGCCAGCAGCAGACGAGGGGCCCCCGGCGGGGAGACCCAGTACTTC
D gene: TRBD1; J gene: TRBJ1-4; V gene: TRBV6-1; clone size: few; CDR3 protein: CASSGQGAGEKLFF; CDR3 DNA: TGTGCCAGCAGCGGACAGGGGGCAGGTGAAAAACTGTTTTTT
D gene: NA; J gene: TRBJ2-7; V gene: TRBV9; clone size: few; CDR3 protein: CASSSRDGSYEQYF; CDR3 DNA: TGTGCCAGCAGCTCCCGGGACGGCTCCTACGAGCAGTACTTC
D gene: NA; J gene: TRBJ2-1; V gene: TRBV11-2; clone size: many; CDR3 protein: CASSLGGRPSYNEQFF; CDR3 DNA: TGTGCCAGCAGCTTAGGTGGGCGACCCTCCTACAATGAGCAGTTCTTC
D gene: TRBD2; J gene: TRBJ2-1; V gene: TRBV27; clone size: medium-sized; CDR3 protein: CASSLGTSGRNYNEQFF; CDR3 DNA: TGTGCCAGCAGTTTAGGGACTAGCGGGAGGAATTACAATGAGCAGTTCTTC
D gene: NA; J gene: TRBJ2-7; V gene: TRBV27; clone size: NA; CDR3 protein: CASSLAGLPTYEQYF; CDR3 DNA: TGTGCCAGCAGTTTGGCGGGACTTCCTACCTACGAGCAGTACTTC
D gene: TRBD2; J gene: TRBJ2-1; V gene: TRBV29-1; clone size: many; CDR3 protein: CSVEGTSSYNEQFF; CDR3 DNA: TGCAGCGTTGAAGGGACTAGCTCCTACAATGAGCAGTTCTTC
D gene: NA; J gene: TRBJ2-7; V gene: TRBV7-8; clone size: many; CDR3 protein: CASSLAGQGGGYEQYF; CDR3 DNA: TGTGCCAGCAGCTTAGCAGGTCAGGGCGGTGGCTACGAGCAGTACTTC
D gene: TRBD2; J gene: TRBJ2-3; V gene: TRBV7-3; clone size: few; CDR3 protein: CASSLRGNRDIAGGPGDTQYF; CDR3 DNA: TGTGCCAGCAGCTTAAGGGGGAATAGAGACATAGCGGGAGGGCCCGGGGATACGCAGTATTTT
D gene: TRBD2; J gene: TRBJ2-1; V gene: TRBV29-1; clone size: NA; CDR3 protein: CSVEVIREATEQFF; CDR3 DNA: TGCAGCGTTGAAGTTATACGGGAGGCGACTGAGCAGTTCTTC
D gene: TRBD2; J gene: TRBJ2-1; V gene: TRBV11-3; clone size: few; CDR3 protein: CASSSRLAGDNEQFF; CDR3 DNA: TGTGCCAGCAGCTCCCGACTAGCGGGGGACAATGAGCAGTTCTTC
D gene: NA; J gene: TRBJ1-2; V gene: TRBV15; clone size: few; CDR3 protein: CATSRTETNYGYTF; CDR3 DNA: TGTGCCACCAGCCGTACTGAGACTAACTATGGCTACACCTTC
D gene: NA; J gene: TRBJ1-3; V gene: TRBV10-3; clone size: many; CDR3 protein: CAISEIGGQGNTIYF; CDR3 DNA: TGTGCCATCAGTGAGATCGGAGGGCAAGGAAACACCATATATTTT
D gene: NA; J gene: TRBJ1-5; V gene: TRBV4-1; clone size: few; CDR3 protein: CASSQVLGPGQPQHF; CDR3 DNA: TGCGCCAGCAGCCAAGTACTAGGGCCAGGACAGCCCCAGCATTTT
D gene: TRBD2; J gene: TRBJ2-1; V gene: TRBV5-6; clone size: NA; CDR3 protein: CASSLASGINEQFF; CDR3 DNA: TGTGCCAGCAGCTTGGCTAGCGGGATCAATGAGCAGTTCTTC